The clone carrying this TCR beta chain was seen a single time. Its antigen is not identified. Three pairs of healthy female monozygous twins were the donors. TCRdb redid the calling of the 5' RACE reads with MiXCR, one entry per CDR3 protein. Here the sample spans about 370,000 distinct CDR3 sequences, under 30% being singletons. The data are from a study of identical twins' blood T cells. Study-level points and caveats: Mainly, cloneset size products determined shared clonotypes, twins included.

The sample taken for sequencing was PBMCs. The sequence was collected from a woman aged 18 to 49 in good health.

CDR3 coding DNA: TGTGCCACTTCGCCGGGACAGAACTACGAGCAGTACTTC. It yields the protein CATSPGQNYEQYF. The rearrangement uses TRBV19 and TRBJ2-7; 7 nucleotides match TRBD1. Unmatched junction bases numbered 9, after V lost 10 bases and J lost 3 bases. Per germline, CDR1 LNHDA and CDR2 SQIVND (reference sequence). The length of the CDR3 is 13 residues.